Listed here are 20 T cell receptor beta chains from one sample, sequenced in a study of T cell responses to AZD1222 COVID-19 vaccine. The assay was immunoSEQ multiplex PCR, and TCRdb's table has in-frame clones only and misses some. This repertoire shows some 180,000 clones, approximately 90% found once; its top ten account for over 1.5%. Material: peripheral blood, obtained 28 days after the second AZD1222 dose. The receptor source for this set is an adult who received the AZD1222 COVID-19 vaccine.

In DNA, the CDR3 is TGTGCCACCAGTGATTCCCCGGGACTAACAATCACCGGGGAGCTGTTTTTT. This sequence encodes CATSDSPGLTITGELFF. The rearrangement links TRBV24-1 to TRBJ2-2; 7 positions match TRBD2. V lost 2 bases to trimming and J lost 4 bases; unmatched junction nucleotides: 9. Germline V gene data show CDR1 as KGHDR and CDR2 as SFDVKD. This CDR3 is built from 17 residues.

The V gene is TRBV6-5, the J gene TRBJ2-2, with a tentative D call TRBD1 (6 bases). This CDR3 has 15 amino acids. V was cut by 6 bases and J by 2 bases, with 13 bases left in between. Germline V gene data show CDR1 as MNHEY and CDR2 as SVGAGI. The CDR3 loop is CASSIRGYNTGELFF. As DNA, the CDR3 is TGTGCCAGCAGCATCAGGGGATATAACACCGGGGAGCTGTTTTTT.

This chain connects TRBV5-4 to TRBJ2-1; 13 bases line up with TRBD2. The germline gives CDR1 SGHNT, CDR2 YYREEE (reference sequence). The junction had 5 bases not matched to a gene; V was cut back by 4 bases and J by 7 bases. The CDR3 totals 15 residues. The CDR3 here is CASSRTSGGSNEQFF. The CDR3 DNA is TGTGCCAGCAGCCGGACTAGCGGGGGTTCGAATGAGCAGTTCTTC.

The rearrangement links TRBV25-1 to TRBJ1-5, with D perhaps matching TRBD1 (5 bases). Germline values: CDR1 MGHDK, CDR2 SYGVNS. Trimming removed 3 bases from V and 6 bases from J, with 12 bases in between. This CDR3 region has 14 residues. This CDR3 reads CASSDIGAAQPQHF. The CDR3 nucleotides are TGTGCCAGCAGTGACATAGGGGCAGCTCAGCCCCAGCATTTT.

The rearrangement uses TRBV12-5 and TRBJ2-2; D is perhaps TRBD2 (5 bases). Looked up from germline, CDR1 is LGHNT and CDR2 is FRNRAP. The CDR3 length is 16 residues. The V and J ends lost 0 bases and 4 bases respectively, with 12 bases between them. The CDR3 DNA follows: TGTGCTAGTGGTTTGGTACGAGGGCAAAGCACCGGGGAGCTGTTTTTT. This sequence encodes CASGLVRGQSTGELFF. The entire variable domain, with the rest obtained from reference TRBV12-5 and TRBJ2-2, is as follows: DARVTQTPRHKVTEMGQEVTMRCQPILGHNTVFWYRQTMMQGLELLAYFRNRAPLDDSGMPKDRFSAEMPDATLATLKIQPSEPRDSAVYFCASGLVRGQSTGELFFGEGSRLTVL.

The chain joins TRBV18 to TRBJ2-7; perhaps D is TRBD1 or TRBD2 (5 bases each). V was shortened by 8 bases and J by 5 bases, with 22 bases between the two germline ends. The CDR3 is 15 residues long. The germline CDR1 and CDR2 sequences are KGHSH and LQKENI. In DNA form, the CDR3 reads TGTGCCAGCGCTGGAAACTGGGGGAGTGAAAACGAGCAGTACTTC. Amino acids: CASAGNWGSENEQYF.

V and J are TRBV9 and TRBJ1-1; TRBD1 is a possible D gene (5 bases). V dropped 2 bases and J dropped 2 bases, with 10 bases sitting between them. The CDR3 spans 14 residues. The V gene's germline CDR1 is SGDLS and CDR2 YYNGEE. The CDR3 bases are TGTGCCAGCAGCGTCGGACACCTAAACACTGAAGCTTTCTTT. It translates to CASSVGHLNTEAFF.

The J gene is TRBJ2-2, the V gene TRBV19, with 12 nucleotides matching TRBD2. CDR3 length: 15 residues. Germline V lookup: CDR1 LNHDA, CDR2 SQIVND (reference sequence). The trim removed 9 bases at V and 5 bases at J, leaving 7 bases unmatched. The DNA of the CDR3 is TGTGCCAGCCGGAGACTAGCGGGAGAAACCGGGGAGCTGTTTTTT. This sequence encodes CASRRLAGETGELFF.

This chain connects TRBV5-6 to TRBJ2-5; D perhaps matches TRBD1 (5 bases). The CDR3 sequence is 13 residues long. Germline V lookup: CDR1 SGHDT, CDR2 YYEEEE. Between the trimmed V and J ends, which lost 8 bases and 2 bases, there was a span of 13 bases. The CDR3 loop reads CASSQGSQETQYF. CDR3 nucleotides: TGTGCCAGTTCGCAGGGTAGTCAAGAGACCCAGTACTTC.

Note on this clone: Additional DNA sequences in this sample encode the identical CDR3. CDR3 DNA: TGTGCCTCCCGTACAGGGGGCTCTGGGGCCAACGTCCTGACTTTC. Protein product: CASRTGGSGANVLTF. This chain uses TRBV6-5 with TRBJ2-6, with 8 nucleotides matching TRBD1. J lost 0 bases, V lost 11 bases, and 6 bases had no gene match. In germline, CDR1 is MNHEY, CDR2 SVGAGI. This CDR3 has 15 residues.

This chain joins TRBV9 and TRBJ1-3, with D uncertain. V lost 0 bases and J 0 bases, leaving 10 bases between the germline ends. Germline CDR1 is SGDLS and CDR2 is YYNGEE. CDR3 length equals 16 residues. The CDR3 DNA is TGTGCCAGCAGCGTAGAGCCGTATTTCTCTGGAAACACCATATATTTT. The encoded protein is CASSVEPYFSGNTIYF.

This chain links TRBV18 with TRBJ1-5; possible D gene TRBD1, 5 bases. Deletions cut 4 bases from V and 4 bases from J, with 8 bases between. This CDR3 is built from 13 residues. Germline CDR1 reads KGHSH; CDR2 reads LQKENI. The CDR3 DNA is TGTGCCAGCTCACGACAGACGAATCAGCCCCAGCATTTT. Its protein product is CASSRQTNQPQHF.

The chain carries TRBV7-9 and TRBJ2-5; TRBD1 agrees at 7 bases. With V trimmed by 5 bases and J by 2 bases, 14 bases remained unmatched. This CDR3 is 17 amino acids long. The germline V gene has CDR1 SEHNR and CDR2 FQNEAQ (reference sequence). The CDR3 region is CASSPKGRTGLQETQYF. The CDR3, as DNA: TGTGCCAGCAGCCCAAAGGGGCGGACAGGATTGCAAGAGACCCAGTACTTC.

In DNA, the CDR3 is TGTGCCAGCAGCGACTCTAGCGGGAGGGCCTTAGTTCCAGGCACAGATACGCAGTATTTT. Protein: CASSDSSGRALVPGTDTQYF. The chain couples TRBV13 to TRBJ2-3; 12 nucleotides line up with TRBD2. The CDR3 is 20 residues long. V trimming: 5 bases; J trimming: 1 base; junction bases outside the gene matches: 16. The V gene's germline CDR1 is PRHDT and CDR2 FYEKMQ (reference sequence).

The chain uses TRBV5-1 and TRBJ2-3; TRBD2 aligns across 12 bases. Germline trimming cut 4 bases from V and 5 bases from J; bases unmatched to any gene: 11. Germline assignment: CDR1 SGHRS and CDR2 YFSETQ. The CDR3 length is 17 residues. The CDR3 bases are TGCGCCAGCAGCCCTCGAGCGACTAGCGGGGGCGTAGATACGCAGTATTTT. Its translation: CASSPRATSGGVDTQYF.

The rearrangement joins TRBV5-6 to TRBJ1-2; TRBD1 agrees at 8 bases. Per germline, CDR1 SGHDT and CDR2 YYEEEE. V was pared by 2 bases and J by 2 bases, with 5 bases of the junction left unmatched. The CDR3 extends over 15 amino acids. CDR3 region: CASSLQGEANYGYTF. The DNA for the CDR3 is TGTGCCAGCAGCTTACAGGGGGAGGCAAACTATGGCTACACCTTC.

Points on this clone: The germline gene is not matched at one end of the junction; a read error may be the cause. This chain joins TRBV2 and TRBJ1-2; no clear D gene. This CDR3 comprises 11 residues. Germline assignment: CDR1 SNHLY and CDR2 FYNNEI. CDR3 DNA: TGTGCCAGCAGTGAAGCAGGACTCCTCCCCTTC. Translating gives CASSEAGLLPF. The full variable domain, completed using reference TRBV2 and TRBJ1-2, is EPEVTQTPSHQVTQMGQEVILRCVPISNHLYFYWYRQILGQKVEFLVSFYNNEISEKSEIFDDQFSVERPDGSNFTLKIRSTKLEDSAMYFCASSEAGLLPFGSGTRLTVV.

The chain combines TRBV19 with TRBJ2-7; D is unclear. The V end lost 5 bases, the J end lost 3 bases, and 14 bases lay between the germline ends. The V gene's germline CDR1 is LNHDA and CDR2 SQIVND (reference sequence). The CDR3 sequence is 14 residues long. The CDR3 DNA follows: TGTGCCAGTAGTGCCTACTTAGGCGGCTACGAGCAGTACTTC. Translation: CASSAYLGGYEQYF.

DNA of the CDR3: TGTGCCAGCAGCTCCGGGGCGGGGGGGCGGTACAATGAGCAGTTCTTC. This encodes CASSSGAGGRYNEQFF. The V and J genes are TRBV5-4 and TRBJ2-1; 9 bases match TRBD2. J gave up 4 bases and V 3 bases, and 8 bases lay outside the gene matches. The CDR3 contains 16 residues. Germline CDR1 SGHNT, CDR2 YYREEE (reference sequence).

V usage is TRBV11-2 and J usage is TRBJ2-7; 8 bases fit TRBD2. J lost 2 bases, V lost 4 bases, and 7 bases had no gene match. The CDR3 is 15 residues long. CDR1 is SGHAT, CDR2 FQNNGV, per germline. The CDR3 nucleotides read TGTGCCAGCAGCTCCTTACGGGGGGGCGCCTACGAGCAGTACTTC. Translated, it gives CASSSLRGGAYEQYF.